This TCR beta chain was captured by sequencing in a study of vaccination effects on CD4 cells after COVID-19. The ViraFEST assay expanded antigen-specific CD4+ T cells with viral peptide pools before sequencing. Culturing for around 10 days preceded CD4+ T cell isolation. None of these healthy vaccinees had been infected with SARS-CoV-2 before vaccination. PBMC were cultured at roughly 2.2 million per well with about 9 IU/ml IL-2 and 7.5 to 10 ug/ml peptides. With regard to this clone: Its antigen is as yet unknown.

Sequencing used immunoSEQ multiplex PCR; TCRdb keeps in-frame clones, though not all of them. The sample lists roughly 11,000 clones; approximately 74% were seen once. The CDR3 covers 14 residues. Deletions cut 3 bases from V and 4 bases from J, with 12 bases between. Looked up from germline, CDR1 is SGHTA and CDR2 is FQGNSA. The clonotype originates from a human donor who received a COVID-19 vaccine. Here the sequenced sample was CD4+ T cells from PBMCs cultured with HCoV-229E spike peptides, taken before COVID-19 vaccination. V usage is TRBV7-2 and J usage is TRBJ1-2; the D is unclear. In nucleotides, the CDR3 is TGTGCCAGCAGCTTTAACAATCCGGGCTATGGCTACACCTTC. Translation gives CASSFNNPGYGYTF.